These 13 T cell receptor beta chains were sequenced from one sample in a study of blood T cell repertoires in COVID-19. The repertoire was sequenced with immunoSEQ multiplex PCR; TCRdb's copy has only in-frame clones and lacks some. The sample contains 200,000 to 250,000 clones, about 85% of which appear only once. The sample consisted of peripheral blood. Receptors originate from a man aged 50-59 years who had recovered from COVID-19.

The J gene is TRBJ2-1, the V gene TRBV28, with a possible D match to TRBD1 (6 bases). V dropped 3 bases and J dropped 5 bases, with 11 bases sitting between them. This CDR3 contains 14 residues. Germline values: CDR1 MDHEN, CDR2 SYDVKM. Written as DNA, the CDR3 is TGTGCCAGCAGTTTCTTCAGGGGCCACAATGAGCAGTTCTTC. This encodes CASSFFRGHNEQFF.

This rearrangement joins TRBV4-1 to TRBJ2-2, with D possibly being TRBD1 (5 bases). The CDR3 has 17 residues. The V end lost 0 bases, the J end lost 0 bases, and 11 bases lay between the germline ends. CDR1 is MGHRA and CDR2 is YSYEKL in the germline V gene. The CDR3 DNA follows: TGCGCCAGCAGCCAAGAAAAGGGGTTGTCGAACACCGGGGAGCTGTTTTTT. This sequence encodes CASSQEKGLSNTGELFF.

J is TRBJ2-1 and V is TRBV7-9, with 9 bases that match TRBD1. The CDR3 runs to 14 residues. V was pared by 11 bases and J by 7 bases, with 12 bases of the junction left unmatched. Germline V gives CDR1 SEHNR, CDR2 FQNEAQ (reference sequence). CDR3 coding DNA: TGTGCCCGAAACGAGCTGACAGGGGGAAATGAGCAGTTCTTC. This encodes CARNELTGGNEQFF.

V usage is TRBV7-9 and J usage is TRBJ1-1; a possible D gene is TRBD1 (5 bases). The germline V gene has CDR1 SEHNR and CDR2 FQNEAQ (reference sequence). The ends were cut back, 5 bases at V and 6 bases at J, with 10 bases in the middle. This CDR3 contains 12 residues. The CDR3 nucleotides read TGTGCCAGCAGCCCAGGGACTCCTGAAGCTTTCTTT. It encodes CASSPGTPEAFF.

This clone was found a few times. Here the CDR3 reads CASSTRDSDLYSNQPQHF. In DNA form, the CDR3 reads TGTGCCAGCAGTACCCGGGACAGCGACCTGTATAGCAATCAGCCCCAGCATTTT. The gene calls are TRBV28 and TRBJ1-5, with 7 bases fitting TRBD1. This CDR3 is 18 amino acids long. The germline gives CDR1 MDHEN, CDR2 SYDVKM. The trim removed 5 bases at V and 0 bases at J, leaving 13 bases unmatched.

This clone was seen a single time. The chain is built from TRBV27 and TRBJ2-1; 9 bases align to TRBD2. The CDR3 covers 15 residues. CDR1 and CDR2 from the germline V gene are MNHEY and SMNVEV (reference sequence). V trimming: 5 bases; J trimming: 2 bases; junction bases outside the gene matches: 4. Here the CDR3 reads CASSRGLATYNEQFF. CDR3 nucleotides: TGTGCCAGCAGTCGGGGACTAGCTACCTACAATGAGCAGTTCTTC.

The chain has TRBV6-1 and TRBJ2-7; no firm D call. Germline CDR1 and CDR2: MNHNS and SASEGT. CDR3 length: 12 amino acids. The V gene lost 3 bases and the J gene lost 4 bases, with 7 bases spanning the gap. CDR3 sequence (DNA): TGTGCCAGCAGTGAGAACACGTACGAGCAGTACTTC. It translates to CASSENTYEQYF.

This clone has more than one count but fewer than ten. This sequence joins TRBV28 and TRBJ2-7, with 7 nucleotides matching TRBD1. CDR1 is MDHEN and CDR2 is SYDVKM in the germline V gene. The CDR3 sequence is 11 residues long. Trimming took 9 bases from V and 6 from J; bases not matched to a gene: 5. The CDR3 bases are TGTGCCAGTGAGTACAGGGGCGAGCAGTACTTC. Its translation: CASEYRGEQYF.

The chain uses TRBV20-1 and TRBJ2-1; D not resolved. This CDR3 region has 10 residues. Germline V CDR1 and CDR2: DFQATT, SNEGSKA (reference sequence). The V end lost 5 bases, the J end lost 5 bases, and 4 bases lay between the germline ends. CDR3 in amino acids: CSAADNEQFF. The CDR3 nucleotides are TGCAGTGCTGCGGACAATGAGCAGTTCTTC.

The chain is built from TRBV3-1 (or the pseudogene TRBV3-2) and TRBJ1-6; TRBD1 agrees at 9 bases. Germline values: CDR1 LGHDT, CDR2 YNNKEL (reference sequence). J was trimmed by 10 bases and V by 0 bases; bases with no gene match: 13. The CDR3 runs to 18 residues. In DNA form, the CDR3 reads TGTGCCAGCAGCCAAGAGGGACAGGGAGAAAGGGGTTACTCACCCCTCCACTTT. Amino acid sequence: CASSQEGQGERGYSPLHF.

V and J are TRBV18 and TRBJ2-1; 7 nucleotides line up with TRBD2. Unmatched junction bases numbered 11, after V lost 3 bases and J lost 6 bases. Germline lookup yields CDR1 KGHSH and CDR2 LQKENI. CDR3 length: 16 amino acids. The CDR3 reads CASSPRIGGKLNEQFF. The CDR3 DNA sequence: TGTGCCAGCTCACCCCGGATCGGGGGGAAACTCAATGAGCAGTTCTTC.

The chain employs TRBV28 and TRBJ1-4, with D tentatively TRBD1 (6 bases). V was shortened by 6 bases and J by 8 bases, with 16 bases between the two germline ends. This CDR3 is 14 amino acids long. Germline V gene lookup returns CDR1 MDHEN and CDR2 SYDVKM. The CDR3 sequence is CASRRGGLEEKLFF. CDR3 nucleotides: TGTGCCAGCAGGAGGGGGGGGCTAGAGGAAAAACTGTTTTTT.

This chain links TRBV6-6 with TRBJ1-1; 8 bases are shared with TRBD1. Germline V CDR1 and CDR2: MNHNY, SVGAGI (reference sequence). The CDR3 has 16 amino acids. The ends lost 1 base at V and 4 bases at J; junction bases unmatched: 8. DNA of the CDR3: TGTGCCAGCAGTTACTACAAGGGACAGGCGGGCACTGAAGCTTTCTTT. Translating gives CASSYYKGQAGTEAFF.